Listed below are T cell receptor beta chains from one sample, sequenced in a study of blood T cell repertoires in COVID-19. Sequencing used immunoSEQ multiplex PCR; TCRdb keeps in-frame clones, though not all of them. The sample records around 140,000 clones, around nine tenths being singletons. Material for sequencing was peripheral blood. Receptors were obtained from a woman in her fifties or sixties with active or convalescent COVID-19. Both conserved end residues are part of each CDR3. D genes are given only for firm matches. A row's size may be missing; if present it is once, few, many or a size class.

abundance	v_gene	d_gene	j_gene	CDR3nt	CDR3aa
-	TRBV19	-	TRBJ2-3	TGTGCCAGTAGTCAATTAGTCGGCGGTACGCAGTATTTT	CASSQLVGGTQYF
-	TRBV2	-	TRBJ1-2	TGTGCCAGCAGTGAAGAACCCAGGGTTGTCTATGGCTACACCTTC	CASSEEPRVVYGYTF
-	TRBV9	-	TRBJ2-3	TGTGCCAGCAGCGCCGATCCCGGGGGTACGCAGTATTTT	CASSADPGGTQYF
-	TRBV27	-	TRBJ1-5	TGTGCCAGCAGTCCCAAATCTATCGACCTTAGGGGACAGCCCCAGCATTTT	CASSPKSIDLRGQPQHF
-	TRBV19	-	TRBJ2-2	TGTGCCAGTAGCTTCAGGGACACCGGGGAGCTGTTTTTT	CASSFRDTGELFF
-	TRBV5-1	-	TRBJ1-2	TGCGCCAGCAGCCAGCAACAGAGTGGCTACACCTTC	CASSQQQSGYTF
-	TRBV2	-	TRBJ2-7	TGTGCCAGCAACGGCGGGTCGAGCTCCTACGAGCAGTACTTC	CASNGGSSSYEQYF
-	TRBV28	TRBD1	TRBJ2-2	TGTGCCAGCAGCTCGGGACAGGGATCCGGGGAGCTGTTTTTT	CASSSGQGSGELFF
-	TRBV30	TRBD1	TRBJ1-2	TGTGCCTGGAGTAAATCGACAGGGGGCAATAGCTACACCTTC	CAWSKSTGGNSYTF
-	TRBV7-2	-	TRBJ1-5	TGTGCCAGCAGCTTAGACGGGAACCAGCCCCAGCATTTT	CASSLDGNQPQHF
many	TRBV6-5	TRBD1	TRBJ2-7	TGTGCCAGCAGTCTCCGGGACAGGGGGATCTACGAGCAGTACTTC	CASSLRDRGIYEQYF
-	TRBV7-8	TRBD2	TRBJ2-2	TGTGCCAGCAGCTTAAGGGGACTAGCGGGGCGAGGGGAGCTGTTTTTT	CASSLRGLAGRGELFF
-	TRBV7-9	-	TRBJ1-1	TGTGCCAGCAGCGGCGCAGGGGACACTGAAGCTTTCTTT	CASSGAGDTEAFF
-	TRBV9	TRBD1	TRBJ1-2	TGTGCCAGCAGCGTAGGGACAGGGGTGAATGGCTACACCTTC	CASSVGTGVNGYTF
-	TRBV4-3	-	TRBJ2-1	TGCGCCAGCAGCCAAGATTTACAGTCCTACAATGAGCAGTTCTTC	CASSQDLQSYNEQFF
-	TRBV9	TRBD1	TRBJ2-5	TGTGCCAGCAGCCCCCCCCGGGGCAGGGGGATCAGGGAGACCCAGTACTTC	CASSPPRGRGIRETQYF
-	TRBV18	-	TRBJ2-7	TGTGCCAGCTCACCTCCGGACACACGCGAGCAGTACTTC	CASSPPDTREQYF
-	TRBV6-2/TRBV6-3	TRBD1	TRBJ1-2	TGTGCCAGCAGTTACTCAGGGGGCGCCGGTGGCTACACCTTC	CASSYSGGAGGYTF
-	TRBV6-6	-	TRBJ1-1	TGTGCCAGCAGTTTTCCGGGACAGAACACTGAAGCTTTCTTT	CASSFPGQNTEAFF
-	TRBV5-4	TRBD2	TRBJ2-1	TGTGCCAGCAGCTTCGGACTAGCGGGAGGGCCCAATGAGCAGTTCTTC	CASSFGLAGGPNEQFF
-	TRBV19	TRBD2	TRBJ2-3	TGTGCCAGTAGCCGTGGGACTAGCGGGAGTAAGGCGGATACGCAGTATTTT	CASSRGTSGSKADTQYF
few	TRBV10-3	TRBD1	TRBJ1-2	TGTGCCATCAGTGAGTCGGACAGGATCTATGGCTACACCTTC	CAISESDRIYGYTF
-	TRBV27	-	TRBJ1-1	TGTGCCAGCGGAGTGGGTGTGAACACTGAAGCTTTCTTT	CASGVGVNTEAFF
-	TRBV7-2	-	TRBJ1-5	TGTGCCAGCAGCGCCGGTACCGGGACACAGCAGCCCCAGCATTTT	CASSAGTGTQQPQHF
-	TRBV9	-	TRBJ2-7	TGTGCCAGCAGCGTCAGAGGGCGGGACGAGCAGTACTTC	CASSVRGRDEQYF
-	TRBV5-8	-	TRBJ1-3	TGTGCCAGCAGCTTGGGTGACAGCTCTGGAAACACCATATATTTT	CASSLGDSSGNTIYF
-	TRBV12-3/TRBV12-4	-	TRBJ1-6	TGTGCCAGCAGTTTAGGGAGAGGTTCACCCCTCCACTTT	CASSLGRGSPLHF
-	TRBV5-4	-	TRBJ1-5	TGTGCCAGCAGCTTAAGTGGGGCTGGGCAGCCCCAGCATTTT	CASSLSGAGQPQHF
-	TRBV7-2	-	TRBJ1-4	TGTGCCAGCAGCGGCGACAGAAAGGGTTCAGGTGAAAAACTGTTTTTT	CASSGDRKGSGEKLFF
-	TRBV21-1	-	TRBJ2-2	TGTGCCAGCAGCAAGGGTCCGACTGGACTAGATGATACCGGGGAGCTGTTTTTT	CASSKGPTGLDDTGELFF
-	TRBV12-5	-	TRBJ1-5	TGTGCTAGTGCTATAGAGTTTGGCAATCAGCCCCAGCATTTT	CASAIEFGNQPQHF
-	TRBV3-1/TRBV3-2	TRBD1	TRBJ2-2	TGTGCCAGCAGCTTTACAGGGGGCGGGGAGCTGTTTTTT	CASSFTGGGELFF
-	TRBV28	TRBD1	TRBJ1-4	TGTGCCAGCAGTCCCCCATTCGGAGGGGGCAGTGGAAAACTGTTTTTT	CASSPPFGGGSGKLFF
few	TRBV7-3	-	TRBJ2-1	TGTGCCAGCAGCCGGGGGGCAGTCGATGAGCAGTTCTTC	CASSRGAVDEQFF
few	TRBV11-2	-	TRBJ1-1	TGTGCCAGCAGCTTTTATGAGGGCCTTGAAGCTTTCTTT	CASSFYEGLEAFF
-	TRBV6-2/TRBV6-3	TRBD2	TRBJ2-1	TGTGCCAGCAGTAAGGGACTAGCGGGAGTATTTGAGCAGTTCTTC	CASSKGLAGVFEQFF
once	TRBV12-3/TRBV12-4	-	TRBJ2-7	TGTGCCAGCAGTCTTACAGGGTACGAGCAGTACTTC	CASSLTGYEQYF
-	TRBV5-1	-	TRBJ2-1	TGCGCCAGCAGCTCGGAGGGGCTGGGCAATGAGCAGTTCTTC	CASSSEGLGNEQFF
-	TRBV7-3	-	TRBJ2-1	TGTGCCAGCAGCTTAATGGGGCTCAATGAGCAGTTCTTC	CASSLMGLNEQFF